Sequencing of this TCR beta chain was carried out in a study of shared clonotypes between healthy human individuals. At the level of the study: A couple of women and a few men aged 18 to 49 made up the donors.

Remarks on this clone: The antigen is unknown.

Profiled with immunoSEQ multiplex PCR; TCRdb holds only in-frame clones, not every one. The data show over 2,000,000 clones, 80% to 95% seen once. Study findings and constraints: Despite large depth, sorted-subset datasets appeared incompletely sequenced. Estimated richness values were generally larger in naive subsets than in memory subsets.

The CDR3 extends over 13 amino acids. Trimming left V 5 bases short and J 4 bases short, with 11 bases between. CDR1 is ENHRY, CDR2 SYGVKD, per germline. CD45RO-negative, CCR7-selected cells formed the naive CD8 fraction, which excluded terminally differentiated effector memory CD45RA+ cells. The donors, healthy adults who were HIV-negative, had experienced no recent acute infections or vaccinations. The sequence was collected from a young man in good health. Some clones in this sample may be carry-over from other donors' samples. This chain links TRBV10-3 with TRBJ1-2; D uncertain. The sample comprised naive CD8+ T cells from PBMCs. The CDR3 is CAISFGPTYGYTF. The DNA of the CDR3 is TGTGCCATCAGTTTCGGACCGACCTATGGCTACACCTTC.